The T cell receptor beta chain under discussion was sequenced for a study of blood T cells in healthy people across ages. The CDR3 spans 14 residues. CDR1 is MNHEY, CDR2 SMNVEV, per germline (reference sequence). V lost 3 bases and J 5 bases, leaving 14 bases between the germline ends. A sample-barcoded 5' primer and a J-beta primer mix were used in a second PCR of roughly 6 to 12 cycles. From the 5' RACE reads, TCRdb called clonotypes with MiXCR, one entry per CDR3 protein. The table has about 1.6 million distinct CDR3 sequences, roughly 30% seen once; the top ten hold 10% to 12%. This clonotype was detected only once.

Material for sequencing was blood. This chain connects TRBV27 to TRBJ2-7; D uncertain. This clonotype was sampled from a woman under 40 in good health. CDR3 loop: CASSLGPMTDEQYF. The CDR3 DNA reads TGTGCCAGCAGTTTGGGTCCGATGACGGACGAGCAGTACTTC.